The text below deals with one T cell receptor beta chain. A single base separates this from a much larger clone, so it may be a read error. Unsorted whole blood yielded the blood RNA, and germline DNA was also extracted. Production of TCR beta cDNA used 500 ng total RNA together with a constant-region primer. Each TCR beta library was derived from three nested multiplex PCR rounds that employed slightly modified ARM-PCR. Use of TRBV1-TRBV30 forward primers with a C-beta reverse primer characterized the first two PCR rounds, which lasted 10 cycles each. TCRdb independently ran MiXCR on the multiplex PCR reads; one entry per CDR3 protein. The table records about 310,000 distinct CDR3 sequences, approximately 65% of them present only once. This entry comes from a study of tumor-infiltrating lymphocytes in primary liver carcinoma. At the level of the study: Stage T1-T3 N0M0 tumors spanned about 4 to 11 cm.

The CDR3 length is 15 residues. Germline V gene data show CDR1 as MNHEY and CDR2 as SVGAGI. V shed 6 bases and J 7 bases; nucleotides not matched to a gene: 15. The TCR sequence derives from a man in his forties with primary liver carcinoma and hepatitis B virus infection. This chain uses TRBV6-5 with TRBJ2-7; 7 bases fit TRBD1. Sequenced material: peripheral blood. The CDR3 loop is CASSQSGTEYGEQYF. CDR3 coding DNA: TGTGCCAGCAGCCAATCGGGGACAGAGTACGGTGAGCAGTACTTC.